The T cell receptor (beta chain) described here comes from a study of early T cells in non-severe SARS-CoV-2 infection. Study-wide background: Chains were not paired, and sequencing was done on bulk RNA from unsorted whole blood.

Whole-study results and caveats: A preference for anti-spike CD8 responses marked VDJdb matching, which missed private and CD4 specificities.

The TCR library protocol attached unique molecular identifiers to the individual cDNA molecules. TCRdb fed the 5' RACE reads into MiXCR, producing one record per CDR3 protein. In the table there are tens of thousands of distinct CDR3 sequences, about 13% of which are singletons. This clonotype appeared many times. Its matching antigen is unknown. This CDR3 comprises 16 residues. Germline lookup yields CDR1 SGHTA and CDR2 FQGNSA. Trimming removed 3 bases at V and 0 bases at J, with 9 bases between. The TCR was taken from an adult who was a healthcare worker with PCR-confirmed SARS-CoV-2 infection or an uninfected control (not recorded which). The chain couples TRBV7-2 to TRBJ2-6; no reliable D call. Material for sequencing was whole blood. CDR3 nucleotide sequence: TGTGCCAGCAGCTTGACCGGCAACTCTGGGGCCAACGTCCTGACTTTC. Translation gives CASSLTGNSGANVLTF.